This TCR beta chain was captured by sequencing in a study of T-cell memory formation after mild COVID-19. Study context: TCR clusters showed largely donor specificity.

Using constant-segment primers, 5'RACE produced TCR alpha and TCR beta cDNA libraries carrying sample barcodes and UMIs. MiXCR, applied by TCRdb to the 5' RACE reads, yields one record per CDR3 protein. The sample yields 110,000 or so distinct CDR3 sequences, 18% seen once. This clonotype was counted only a few times. Its antigen is not identified. General study results and limits: Pre-infection memory already had some responding clones, implying cross-reactive memory joined. A balance of CD4 and CD8 characterized clones contracting day 15 to 85, whereas later expanders leaned CD4+.

The sequenced sample consisted of PBMCs or a T cell subset sorted from them (not recorded which). The clonotype was recovered from a man in his late teens or twenties who had mild COVID-19 (a few samples of this study predate the infection). Cell type and time point are not known.

CDR3 region: CASSLGVGNTEAFF. In DNA, the CDR3 is TGCGCCAGCAGCTTAGGGGTTGGGAACACTGAAGCTTTCTTT. V and J are TRBV5-1 and TRBJ1-1; possible D gene TRBD1, 5 bases. Trimming stripped 2 bases from V and 1 base from J, with 9 bases between. CDR1 is SGHRS, CDR2 YFSETQ, per germline. The CDR3 sequence is 14 residues long.